One and the same sample provided the 7 T cell receptor beta chains below, sequenced in a study of blood T cell repertoires in COVID-19. Sequenced by immunoSEQ multiplex PCR; TCRdb stores in-frame clones only, minus some. The sample lists roughly 40,000 clones; roughly 74% were seen once. The sample comprised peripheral blood. These receptors originate from an older man with acute or convalescent COVID-19.

The gene calls are TRBV19 and TRBJ2-1; 7 bases match TRBD1. From germline, CDR1 is LNHDA and CDR2 SQIVND (reference sequence). The CDR3 length is 15 residues. J gave up 6 bases and V 1 base, and 6 bases lay outside the gene matches. CDR3 sequence reads: CASSIGQGRFNEQFF. CDR3 bases: TGTGCCAGTAGTATAGGACAGGGAAGATTCAATGAGCAGTTCTTC.

The chain recombines TRBV28 with TRBJ2-7; 11 positions match TRBD2. The CDR3 spans 14 residues. Germline V CDR1 and CDR2: MDHEN, SYDVKM. After removal of 6 bases from V and 6 bases from J, the junction contained 7 bases not matched to a gene. The CDR3 reads CASRPTSGESEQYF. CDR3 DNA: TGTGCCAGCAGACCGACTAGCGGGGAAAGCGAGCAGTACTTC.

Notes on this clone: This sample also contains other DNA sequences that code for the same CDR3. This rearrangement joins TRBV15 to TRBJ2-7; 7 nucleotides align to TRBD2. CDR1 is LNHNV and CDR2 is YYDKDF in the germline V gene (reference sequence). This CDR3 spans 14 amino acids. After removal of 0 bases from V and 4 bases from J, the junction contained 3 bases not matched to a gene. The CDR3 DNA is TGTGCCACCAGCAGAGAACGGGGAGGGTACGAGCAGTACTTC. As protein: CATSRERGGYEQYF.

The rearrangement links TRBV18 to TRBJ2-5; the D gene is possibly TRBD2 (6 bases). Germline V gene lookup returns CDR1 KGHSH and CDR2 LQKENI. The V end was cut by 5 bases, the J end by 0 bases, with 7 bases between. This CDR3 contains 13 residues. Written as DNA, the CDR3 is TGTGCCAGCTCAGGGGGGTACCAAGAGACCCAGTACTTC. Residues: CASSGGYQETQYF.

This clone was detected only once. J is TRBJ2-3 and V is TRBV4-2, with 8 bases identical to TRBD2. This CDR3 spans 14 amino acids. The germline gives CDR1 LGHNA, CDR2 YNFKEQ. J lost 3 bases, V lost 3 bases, and 2 bases had no gene match. The DNA of the CDR3 is TGTGCCAGCAGCCAGGGACTAGTGACAGATACGCAGTATTTT. This codes for CASSQGLVTDTQYF.

V gene TRBV6-5 combines with J gene TRBJ1-1; D is uncertain. The germline V gene encodes CDR1 MNHEY and CDR2 SVGAGI. Trimming left V 7 bases short and J 4 bases short, with 10 bases between. The CDR3 length is 12 residues. The CDR3 DNA sequence: TGTGCCAGCATTGCGAGAGGCACTGAAGCTTTCTTT. Translating it yields CASIARGTEAFF.

The gene calls are TRBV19 and TRBJ2-5; TRBD1 is a possible D gene (6 bases). Trimming took 6 bases from V and 5 from J, leaving 22 bases between them. The germline V gene encodes CDR1 LNHDA and CDR2 SQIVND (reference sequence). This CDR3 comprises 16 residues. DNA for the CDR3: TGTGCCAGTAGCTCTGGGGCAGGGGCCTACGGGGAGACCCAGTACTTC. This codes for CASSSGAGAYGETQYF.